Sequencing of this T cell receptor beta chain was carried out in a study of OX40 agonist ivuxolimab in advanced cancers. At the level of the study: Males comprised approximately 84% of the group, whose mean age was about 61 years (range 23 to 79).

V was trimmed by 2 bases and J by 8 bases, leaving 8 bases between them. The CDR3 has 12 residues. TCRdb keeps only in-frame clones here, not all; method: immunoSEQ multiplex PCR. The sample lists 60,000 to 85,000 clones, 80% to 90% occurring once. Concerning this clone: Its antigen is undetermined.

General study points: Relative to CD4+, CD8+ T cells held more expanded clones on average.

The sequence was collected from an adult with an advanced solid tumor such as melanoma, head and neck, liver or kidney cancer. This chain links TRBV5-3 with TRBJ1-5; D gene unclear. TRBV5-3 is an ORF, with its function uncertain. The material was CD4+ or CD8+ T cells sorted from blood, obtained in a trial of the OX40 agonist ivuxolimab. The CDR3 here is CARSLRREPQHF. The DNA for the CDR3 is TGTGCCAGAAGCTTACGGAGGGAGCCCCAGCATTTT.